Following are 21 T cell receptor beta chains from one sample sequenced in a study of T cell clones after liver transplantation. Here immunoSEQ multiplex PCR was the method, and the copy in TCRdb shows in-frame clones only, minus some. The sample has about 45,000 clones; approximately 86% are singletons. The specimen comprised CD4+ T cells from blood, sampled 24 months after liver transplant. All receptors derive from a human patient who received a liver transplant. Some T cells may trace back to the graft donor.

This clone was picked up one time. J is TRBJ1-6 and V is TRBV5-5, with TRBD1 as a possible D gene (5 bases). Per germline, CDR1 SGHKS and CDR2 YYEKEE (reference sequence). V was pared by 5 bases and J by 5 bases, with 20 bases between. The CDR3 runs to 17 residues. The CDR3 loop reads CASRWSVGGDDNSPLHF. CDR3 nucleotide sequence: TGTGCCAGCAGGTGGTCAGTTGGAGGGGATGATAATTCACCCCTCCACTTT. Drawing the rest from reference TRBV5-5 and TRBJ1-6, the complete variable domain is DAGVTQSPTHLIKTRGQQVTLRCSPISGHKSVSWYQQVLGQGPQFIFQYYEKEERGRGNFPDRFSARQFPNYSSELNVNALLLGDSALYLCASRWSVGGDDNSPLHFGNGTRLTVT.

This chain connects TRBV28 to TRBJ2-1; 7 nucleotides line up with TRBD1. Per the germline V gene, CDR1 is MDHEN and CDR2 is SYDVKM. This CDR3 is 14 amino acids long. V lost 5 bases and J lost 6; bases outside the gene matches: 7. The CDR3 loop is CASSRSGTVNEQFF. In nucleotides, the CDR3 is TGTGCCAGCAGTCGATCCGGGACAGTCAATGAGCAGTTCTTC.

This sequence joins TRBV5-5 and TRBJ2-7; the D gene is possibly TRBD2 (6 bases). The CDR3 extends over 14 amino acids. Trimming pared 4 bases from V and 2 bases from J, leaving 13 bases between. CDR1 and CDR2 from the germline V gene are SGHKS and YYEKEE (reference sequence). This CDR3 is CASSPGGGAYEQYF. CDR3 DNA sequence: TGTGCCAGCAGCCCCGGAGGCGGGGCCTACGAGCAGTACTTC.

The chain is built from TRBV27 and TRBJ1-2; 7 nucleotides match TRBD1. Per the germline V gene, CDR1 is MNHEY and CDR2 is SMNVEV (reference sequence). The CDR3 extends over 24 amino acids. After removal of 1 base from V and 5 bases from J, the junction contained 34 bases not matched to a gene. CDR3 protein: CASSLFAIQTRMRSGTASTYGYTF. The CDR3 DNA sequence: TGTGCCAGCAGTTTATTCGCTATTCAAACGCGGATGAGGTCCGGGACAGCATCTACGTATGGCTACACCTTC.

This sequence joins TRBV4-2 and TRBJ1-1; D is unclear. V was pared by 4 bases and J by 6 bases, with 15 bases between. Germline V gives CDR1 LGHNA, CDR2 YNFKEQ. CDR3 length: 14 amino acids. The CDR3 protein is CASSRGGSVSEAFF. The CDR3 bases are TGTGCCAGCAGCCGGGGAGGATCGGTGTCTGAAGCTTTCTTT.

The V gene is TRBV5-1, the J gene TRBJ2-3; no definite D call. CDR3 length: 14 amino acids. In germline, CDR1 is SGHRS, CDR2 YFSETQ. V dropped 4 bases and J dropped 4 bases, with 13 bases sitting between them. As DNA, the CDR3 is TGCGCCAGCAGCGTTCCCATCGGTTCAGATACGCAGTATTTT. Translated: CASSVPIGSDTQYF.

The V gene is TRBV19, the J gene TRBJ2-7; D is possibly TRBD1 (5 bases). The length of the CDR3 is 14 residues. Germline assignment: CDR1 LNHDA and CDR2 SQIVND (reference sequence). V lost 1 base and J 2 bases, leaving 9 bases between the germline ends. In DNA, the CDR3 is TGTGCCAGTAGTATAGTGGCAGGGACCTACGAGCAGTACTTC. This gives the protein CASSIVAGTYEQYF.

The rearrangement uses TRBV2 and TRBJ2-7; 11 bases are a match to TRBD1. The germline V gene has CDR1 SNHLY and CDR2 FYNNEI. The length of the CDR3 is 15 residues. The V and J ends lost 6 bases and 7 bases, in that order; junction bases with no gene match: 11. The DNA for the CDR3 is TGTGCCAGCAGAAATCCGGACAGGGGGCCCATGGAGCAGTACTTC. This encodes CASRNPDRGPMEQYF.

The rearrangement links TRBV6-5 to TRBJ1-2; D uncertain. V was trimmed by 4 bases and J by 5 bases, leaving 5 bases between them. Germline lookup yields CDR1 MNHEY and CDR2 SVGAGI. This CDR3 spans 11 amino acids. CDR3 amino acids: CASSSPYGYTF. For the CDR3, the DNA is TGTGCCAGCAGTTCCCCTTATGGCTACACCTTC.

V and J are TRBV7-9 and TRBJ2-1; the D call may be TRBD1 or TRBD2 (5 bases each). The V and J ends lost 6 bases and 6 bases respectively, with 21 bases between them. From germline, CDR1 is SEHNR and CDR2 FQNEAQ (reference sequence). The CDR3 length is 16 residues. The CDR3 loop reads CASRGLTGTRFNEQFF. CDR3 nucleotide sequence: TGTGCCAGCAGAGGACTGACCGGGACCCGTTTCAATGAGCAGTTCTTC.

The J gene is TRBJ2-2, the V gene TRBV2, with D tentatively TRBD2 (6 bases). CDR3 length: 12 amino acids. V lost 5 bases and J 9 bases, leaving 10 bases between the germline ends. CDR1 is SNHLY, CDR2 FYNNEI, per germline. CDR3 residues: CASSFWTRELFF. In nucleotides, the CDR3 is TGTGCCAGCAGTTTTTGGACTAGGGAGCTGTTTTTT.

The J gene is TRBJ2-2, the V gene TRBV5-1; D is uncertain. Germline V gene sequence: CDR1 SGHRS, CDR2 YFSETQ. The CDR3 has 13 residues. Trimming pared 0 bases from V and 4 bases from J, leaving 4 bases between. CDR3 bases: TGCGCCAGCAGCTTGGAGAGCACCGGGGAGCTGTTTTTT. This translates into CASSLESTGELFF.

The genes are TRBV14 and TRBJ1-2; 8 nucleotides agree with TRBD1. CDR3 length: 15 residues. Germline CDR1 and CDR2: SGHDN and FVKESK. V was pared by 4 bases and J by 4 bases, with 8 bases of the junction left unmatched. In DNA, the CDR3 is TGTGCCAGCAGCCTCCGACAGGGGTGGGCCTATGGCTACACCTTC. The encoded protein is CASSLRQGWAYGYTF.

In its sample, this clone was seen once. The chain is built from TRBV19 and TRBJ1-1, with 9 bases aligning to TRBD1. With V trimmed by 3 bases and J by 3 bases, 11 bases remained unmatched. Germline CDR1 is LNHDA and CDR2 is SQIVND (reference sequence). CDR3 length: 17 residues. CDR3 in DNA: TGTGCCAGTAGTATGAGGACAGGGGACACCCCCGACACTGAAGCTTTCTTT. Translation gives CASSMRTGDTPDTEAFF.

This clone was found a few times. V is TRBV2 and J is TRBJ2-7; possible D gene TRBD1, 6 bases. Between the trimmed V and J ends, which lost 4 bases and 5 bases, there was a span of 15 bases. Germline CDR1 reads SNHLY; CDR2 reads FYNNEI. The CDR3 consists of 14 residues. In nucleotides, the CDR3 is TGTGCCAGCAGTGGGGCCAGGGGTGTAAACGAGCAGTACTTC. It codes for CASSGARGVNEQYF.

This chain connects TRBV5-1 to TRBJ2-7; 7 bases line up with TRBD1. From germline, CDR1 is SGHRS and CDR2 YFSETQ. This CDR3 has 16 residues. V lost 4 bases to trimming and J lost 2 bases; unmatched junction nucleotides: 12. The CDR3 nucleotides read TGCGCCAGCAGCCCCGCCACGGACAGGAGAACCTACGAGCAGTACTTC. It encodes CASSPATDRRTYEQYF.

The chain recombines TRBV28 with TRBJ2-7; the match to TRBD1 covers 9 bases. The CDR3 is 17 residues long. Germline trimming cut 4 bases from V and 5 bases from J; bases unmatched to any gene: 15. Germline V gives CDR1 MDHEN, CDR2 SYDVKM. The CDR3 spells CASSSPTTGGRNHEQYF. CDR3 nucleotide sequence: TGTGCCAGCAGTTCCCCCACGACAGGGGGAAGGAACCACGAGCAGTACTTC.

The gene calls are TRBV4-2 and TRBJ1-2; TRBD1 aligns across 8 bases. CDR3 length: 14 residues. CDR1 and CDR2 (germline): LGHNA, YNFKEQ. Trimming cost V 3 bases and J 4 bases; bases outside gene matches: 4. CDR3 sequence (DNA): TGTGCCAGCAGCCAGGACAGGGCCATCTATGGCTACACCTTC. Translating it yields CASSQDRAIYGYTF.

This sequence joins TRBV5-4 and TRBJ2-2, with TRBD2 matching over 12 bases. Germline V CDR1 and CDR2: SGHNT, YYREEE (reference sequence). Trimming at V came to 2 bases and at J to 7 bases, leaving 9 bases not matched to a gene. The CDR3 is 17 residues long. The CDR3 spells CASSFTSGGYKRGELFF. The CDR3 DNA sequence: TGTGCCAGCAGCTTCACTAGCGGGGGGTATAAACGCGGGGAGCTGTTTTTT.

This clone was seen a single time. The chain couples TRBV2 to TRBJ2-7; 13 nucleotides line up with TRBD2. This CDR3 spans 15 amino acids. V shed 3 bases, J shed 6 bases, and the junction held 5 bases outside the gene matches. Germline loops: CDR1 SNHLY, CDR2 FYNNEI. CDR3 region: CASSDRTSGSPEQYF. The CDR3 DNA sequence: TGTGCCAGCAGTGACCGGACTAGCGGGAGTCCCGAGCAGTACTTC.

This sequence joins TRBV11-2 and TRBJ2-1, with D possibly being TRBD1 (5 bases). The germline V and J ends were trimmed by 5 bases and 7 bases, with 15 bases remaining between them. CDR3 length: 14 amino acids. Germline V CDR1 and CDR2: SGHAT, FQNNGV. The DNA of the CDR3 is TGTGCCAGCAGCCCAGACTTACAGGATAATGAGCAGTTCTTC. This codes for CASSPDLQDNEQFF.